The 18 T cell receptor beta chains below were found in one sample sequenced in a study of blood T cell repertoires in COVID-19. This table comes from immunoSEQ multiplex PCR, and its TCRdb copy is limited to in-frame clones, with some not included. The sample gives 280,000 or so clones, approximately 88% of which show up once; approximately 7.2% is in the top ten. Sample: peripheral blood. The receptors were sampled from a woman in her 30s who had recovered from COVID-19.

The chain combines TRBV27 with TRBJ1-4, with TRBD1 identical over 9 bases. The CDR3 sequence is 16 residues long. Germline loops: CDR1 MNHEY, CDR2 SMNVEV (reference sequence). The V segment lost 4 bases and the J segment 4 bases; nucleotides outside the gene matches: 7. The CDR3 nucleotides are TGTGCCAGCAGTTCACGGGGACAGGGCCGTAATGAAAAACTGTTTTTT. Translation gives CASSSRGQGRNEKLFF.

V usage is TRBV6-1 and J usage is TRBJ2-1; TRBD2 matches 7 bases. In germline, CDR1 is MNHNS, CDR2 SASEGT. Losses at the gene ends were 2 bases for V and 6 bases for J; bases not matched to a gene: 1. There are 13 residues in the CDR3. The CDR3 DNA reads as TGTGCCAGCAGTGAACTAGCGGCCAATGAGCAGTTCTTC. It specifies CASSELAANEQFF.

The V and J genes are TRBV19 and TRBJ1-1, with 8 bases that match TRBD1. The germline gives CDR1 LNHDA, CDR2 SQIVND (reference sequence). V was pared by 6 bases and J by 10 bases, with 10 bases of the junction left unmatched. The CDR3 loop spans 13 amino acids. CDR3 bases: TGTGCCAGTAGCACAGGGGGAACGGAGGCAGCTTTCTTT. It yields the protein CASSTGGTEAAFF.

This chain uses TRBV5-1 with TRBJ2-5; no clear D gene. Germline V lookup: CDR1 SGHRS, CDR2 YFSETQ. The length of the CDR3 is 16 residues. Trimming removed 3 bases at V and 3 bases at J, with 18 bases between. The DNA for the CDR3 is TGCGCCAGCAGCTCCCAAACGACGGGTGAGAAAGAGACCCAGTACTTC. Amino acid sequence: CASSSQTTGEKETQYF.

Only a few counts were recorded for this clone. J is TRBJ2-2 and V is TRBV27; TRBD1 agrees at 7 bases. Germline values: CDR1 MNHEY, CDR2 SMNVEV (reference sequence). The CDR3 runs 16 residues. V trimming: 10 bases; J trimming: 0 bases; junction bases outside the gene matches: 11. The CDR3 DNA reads TGTGCCACCAAACGACAGGGCCGCACGAACACCGGGGAGCTGTTTTTT. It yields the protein CATKRQGRTNTGELFF.

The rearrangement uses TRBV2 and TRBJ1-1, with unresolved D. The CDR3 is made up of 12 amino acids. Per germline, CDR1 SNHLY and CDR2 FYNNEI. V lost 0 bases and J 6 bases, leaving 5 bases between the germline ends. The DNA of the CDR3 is TGTGCCAGCAGTGAAGCTAGCGCTGAAGCTTTCTTT. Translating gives CASSEASAEAFF. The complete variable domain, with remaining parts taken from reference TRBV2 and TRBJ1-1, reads EPEVTQTPSHQVTQMGQEVILRCVPISNHLYFYWYRQILGQKVEFLVSFYNNEISEKSEIFDDQFSVERPDGSNFTLKIRSTKLEDSAMYFCASSEASAEAFFGQGTRLTVV.

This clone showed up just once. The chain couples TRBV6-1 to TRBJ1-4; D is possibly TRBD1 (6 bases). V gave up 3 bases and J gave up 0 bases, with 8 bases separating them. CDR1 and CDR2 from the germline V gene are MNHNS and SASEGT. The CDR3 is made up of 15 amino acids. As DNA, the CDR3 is TGTGCCAGCAGTGAGGACAGAGCAACTAATGAAAAACTGTTTTTT. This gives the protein CASSEDRATNEKLFF.

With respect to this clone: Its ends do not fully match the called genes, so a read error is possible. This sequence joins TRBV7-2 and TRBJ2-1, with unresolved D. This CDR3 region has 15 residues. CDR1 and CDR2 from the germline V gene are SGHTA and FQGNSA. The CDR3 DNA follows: TGTGCCAGCAGCTTAGGTTTTGGCTCCCACAATGAGCAGTTCTTC. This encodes CASSLGFGSHNEQFF.

The CDR3 is CATSQGSYEQYF. In DNA, the CDR3 is TGTGCCACCAGTCAGGGGAGCTACGAGCAGTACTTC. The V call is TRBV24-1, the J call TRBJ2-7; perhaps TRBD1 as D (6 bases). Germline-derived CDR1 and CDR2 are KGHDR and SFDVKD. The V gene lost 6 bases and the J gene lost 3 bases, with 8 bases spanning the gap. The CDR3 has 12 amino acids.

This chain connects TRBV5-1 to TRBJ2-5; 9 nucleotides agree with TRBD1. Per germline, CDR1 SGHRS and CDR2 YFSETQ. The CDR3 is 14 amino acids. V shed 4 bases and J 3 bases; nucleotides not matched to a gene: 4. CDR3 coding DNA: TGCGCCAGCAGCGTCCGGGACAGGGAAGAGACCCAGTACTTC. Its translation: CASSVRDREETQYF.

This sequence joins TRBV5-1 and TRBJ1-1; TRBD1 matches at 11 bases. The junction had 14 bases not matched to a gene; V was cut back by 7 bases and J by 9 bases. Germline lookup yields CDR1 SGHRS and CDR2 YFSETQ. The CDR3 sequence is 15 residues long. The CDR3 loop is CASHFAGQGDEKAFF. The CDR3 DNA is TGCGCCAGCCATTTTGCGGGACAGGGGGATGAAAAAGCTTTCTTT.

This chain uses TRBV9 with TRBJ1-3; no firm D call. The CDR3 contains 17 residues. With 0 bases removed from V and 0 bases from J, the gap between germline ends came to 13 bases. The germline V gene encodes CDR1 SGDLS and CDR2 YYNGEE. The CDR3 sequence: CASSVAPQDYSGNTIYF. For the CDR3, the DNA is TGTGCCAGCAGCGTAGCCCCTCAGGATTACTCTGGAAACACCATATATTTT.

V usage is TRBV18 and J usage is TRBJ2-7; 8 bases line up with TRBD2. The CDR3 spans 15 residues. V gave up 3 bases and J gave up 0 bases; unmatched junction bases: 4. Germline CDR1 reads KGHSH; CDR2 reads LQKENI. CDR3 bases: TGTGCCAGCTCACCTGTCGGGGGGGACTCCTACGAGCAGTACTTC. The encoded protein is CASSPVGGDSYEQYF.

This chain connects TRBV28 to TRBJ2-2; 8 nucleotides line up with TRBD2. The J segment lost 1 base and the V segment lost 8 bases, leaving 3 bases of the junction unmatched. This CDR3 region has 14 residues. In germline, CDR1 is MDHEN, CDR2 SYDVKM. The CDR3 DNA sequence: TGTGCCAGCCGGGGGGGACAGAACACCGGGGAGCTGTTTTTT. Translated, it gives CASRGGQNTGELFF.

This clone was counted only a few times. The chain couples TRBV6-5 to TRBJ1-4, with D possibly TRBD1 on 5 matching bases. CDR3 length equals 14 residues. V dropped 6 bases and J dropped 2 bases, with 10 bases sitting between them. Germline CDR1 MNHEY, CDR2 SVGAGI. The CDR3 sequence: CASRQTATNEKLFF. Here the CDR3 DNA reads TGTGCCAGCAGGCAGACAGCTACTAATGAAAAACTGTTTTTT.

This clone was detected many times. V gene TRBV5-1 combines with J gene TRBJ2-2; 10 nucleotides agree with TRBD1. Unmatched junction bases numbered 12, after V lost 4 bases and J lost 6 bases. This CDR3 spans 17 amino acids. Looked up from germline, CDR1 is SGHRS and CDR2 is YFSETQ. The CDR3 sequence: CASSPDRGRIVPGELFF. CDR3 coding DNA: TGCGCCAGCAGCCCCGACAGGGGGCGCATCGTACCCGGGGAGCTGTTTTTT. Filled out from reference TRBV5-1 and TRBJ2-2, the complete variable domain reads KAGVTQTPRYLIKTRGQQVTLSCSPISGHRSVSWYQQTPGQGLQFLFEYFSETQRNKGNFPGRFSGRQFSNSRSEMNVSTLELGDSALYLCASSPDRGRIVPGELFFGEGSRLTVL.

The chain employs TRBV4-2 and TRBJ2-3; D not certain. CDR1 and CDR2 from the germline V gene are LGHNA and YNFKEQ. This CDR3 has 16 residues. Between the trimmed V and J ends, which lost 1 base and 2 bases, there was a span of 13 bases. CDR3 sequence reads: CASSQAINIYTDTQYF. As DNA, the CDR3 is TGTGCCAGCAGCCAAGCTATTAATATTTACACAGATACGCAGTATTTT.

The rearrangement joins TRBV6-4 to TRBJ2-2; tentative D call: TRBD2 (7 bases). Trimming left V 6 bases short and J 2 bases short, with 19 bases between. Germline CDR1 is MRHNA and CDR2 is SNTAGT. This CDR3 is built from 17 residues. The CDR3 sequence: CASRPRAGAQNTGELFF. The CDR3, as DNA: TGTGCCAGCAGACCTAGGGCGGGGGCCCAAAACACCGGGGAGCTGTTTTTT.